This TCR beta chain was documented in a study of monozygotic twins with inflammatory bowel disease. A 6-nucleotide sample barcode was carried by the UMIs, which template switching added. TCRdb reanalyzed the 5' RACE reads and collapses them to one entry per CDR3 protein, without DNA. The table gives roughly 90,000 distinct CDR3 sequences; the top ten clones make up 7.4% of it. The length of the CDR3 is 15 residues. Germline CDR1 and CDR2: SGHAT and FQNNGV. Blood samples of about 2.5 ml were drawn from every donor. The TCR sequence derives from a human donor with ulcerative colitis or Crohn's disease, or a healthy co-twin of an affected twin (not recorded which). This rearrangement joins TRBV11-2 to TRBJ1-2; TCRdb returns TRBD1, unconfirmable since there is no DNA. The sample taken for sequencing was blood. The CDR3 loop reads CASSFGGQGPYGYTF.